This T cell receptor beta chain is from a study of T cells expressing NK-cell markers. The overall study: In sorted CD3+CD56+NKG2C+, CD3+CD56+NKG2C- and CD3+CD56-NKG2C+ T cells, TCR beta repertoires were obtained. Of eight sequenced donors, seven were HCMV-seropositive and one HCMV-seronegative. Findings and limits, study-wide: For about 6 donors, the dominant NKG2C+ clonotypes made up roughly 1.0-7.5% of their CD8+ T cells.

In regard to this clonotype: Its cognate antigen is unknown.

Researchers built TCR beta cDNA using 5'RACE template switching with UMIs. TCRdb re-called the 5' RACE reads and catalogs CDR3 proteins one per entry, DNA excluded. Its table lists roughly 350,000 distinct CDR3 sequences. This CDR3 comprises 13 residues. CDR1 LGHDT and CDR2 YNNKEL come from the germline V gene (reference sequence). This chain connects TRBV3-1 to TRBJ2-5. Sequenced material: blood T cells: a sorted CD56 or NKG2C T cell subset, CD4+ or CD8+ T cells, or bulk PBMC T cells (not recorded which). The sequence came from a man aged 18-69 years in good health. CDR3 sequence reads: CASSQDWLETQYF.